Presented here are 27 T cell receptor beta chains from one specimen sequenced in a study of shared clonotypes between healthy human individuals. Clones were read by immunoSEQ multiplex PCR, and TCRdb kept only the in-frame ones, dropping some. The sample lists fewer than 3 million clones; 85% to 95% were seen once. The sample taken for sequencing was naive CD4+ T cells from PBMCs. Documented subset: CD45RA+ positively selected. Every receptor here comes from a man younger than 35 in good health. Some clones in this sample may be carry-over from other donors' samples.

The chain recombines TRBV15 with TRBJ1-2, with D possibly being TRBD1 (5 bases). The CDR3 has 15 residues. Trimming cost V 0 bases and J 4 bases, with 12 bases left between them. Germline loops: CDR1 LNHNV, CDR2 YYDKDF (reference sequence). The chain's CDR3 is CATSRDRVASYGYTF. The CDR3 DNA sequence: TGTGCCACCAGCAGAGACAGGGTAGCAAGCTATGGCTACACCTTC.

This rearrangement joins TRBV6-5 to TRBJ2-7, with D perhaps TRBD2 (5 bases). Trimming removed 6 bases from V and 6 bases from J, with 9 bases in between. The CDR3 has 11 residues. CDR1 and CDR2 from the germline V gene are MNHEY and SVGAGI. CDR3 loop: CASREGGEQYF. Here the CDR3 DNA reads TGTGCCAGCAGGGAAGGAGGCGAGCAGTACTTC.

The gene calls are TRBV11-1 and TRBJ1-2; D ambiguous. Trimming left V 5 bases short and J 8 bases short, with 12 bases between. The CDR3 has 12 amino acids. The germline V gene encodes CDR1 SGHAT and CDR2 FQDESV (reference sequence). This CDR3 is CASSPSGYGYTF. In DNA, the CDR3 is TGTGCCAGCAGCCCGTCGGGGTACGGCTACACCTTC.

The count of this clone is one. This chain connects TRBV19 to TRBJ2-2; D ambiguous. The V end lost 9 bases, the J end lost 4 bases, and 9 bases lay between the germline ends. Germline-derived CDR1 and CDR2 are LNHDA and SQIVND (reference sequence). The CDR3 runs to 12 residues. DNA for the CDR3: TGTGCCAGCCGGAACTTCACCGGGGAGCTGTTTTTT. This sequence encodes CASRNFTGELFF.

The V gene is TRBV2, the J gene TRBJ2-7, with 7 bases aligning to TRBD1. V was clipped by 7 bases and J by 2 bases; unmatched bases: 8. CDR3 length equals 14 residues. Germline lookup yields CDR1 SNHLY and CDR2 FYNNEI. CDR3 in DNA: TGTGCCAGCAATCGACAGGGCTTGCCCTACGAGCAGTACTTC. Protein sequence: CASNRQGLPYEQYF.

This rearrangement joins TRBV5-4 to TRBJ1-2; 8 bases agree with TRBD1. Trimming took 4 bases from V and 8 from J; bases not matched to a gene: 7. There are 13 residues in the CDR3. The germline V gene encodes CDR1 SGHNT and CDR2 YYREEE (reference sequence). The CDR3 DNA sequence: TGTGCCAGCAGCCGCACAGGGGGGTTCGGCTACACCTTC. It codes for CASSRTGGFGYTF.

This chain's CDR3 is CAWIPFGIPYNEQFF. Written as DNA, the CDR3 is TGTGCCTGGATTCCGTTCGGGATCCCCTACAATGAGCAGTTCTTC. This sequence joins TRBV30 and TRBJ2-1; possibly TRBD2 for D (5 bases). CDR1 and CDR2 from the germline V gene are GTSNPN and SVGIG (reference sequence). CDR3 size: 15 residues. V was trimmed by 4 bases and J by 2 bases, leaving 15 bases between them.

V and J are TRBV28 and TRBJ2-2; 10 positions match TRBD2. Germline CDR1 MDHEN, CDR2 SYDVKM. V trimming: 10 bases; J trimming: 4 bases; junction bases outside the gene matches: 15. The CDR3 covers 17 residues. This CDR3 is CATKRGTSVRSTGELFF. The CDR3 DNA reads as TGTGCCACCAAAAGGGGGACTAGCGTTCGTAGCACCGGGGAGCTGTTTTTT.

The CDR3 loop is CASSSRGRGEAFF. The CDR3 nucleotides are TGTGCCAGCAGCTCACGGGGCCGCGGTGAAGCTTTCTTT. J is TRBJ1-1 and V is TRBV7-6; D might be TRBD1 (5 bases). The germline gives CDR1 SGHVS, CDR2 FNYEAQ. V was cut by 4 bases and J by 7 bases, with 13 bases left in between. The CDR3 contains 13 residues.

CDR3 coding DNA: TGTGCCAGCAGTGTTGAATGGGGGGAGCTGTTTTTT. It is translated as CASSVEWGELFF. V and J are TRBV2 and TRBJ2-2; D is undetermined. CDR1 SNHLY and CDR2 FYNNEI come from the germline V gene. The CDR3 is 12 amino acids. V was shortened by 4 bases and J by 8 bases, with 8 bases between the two germline ends.

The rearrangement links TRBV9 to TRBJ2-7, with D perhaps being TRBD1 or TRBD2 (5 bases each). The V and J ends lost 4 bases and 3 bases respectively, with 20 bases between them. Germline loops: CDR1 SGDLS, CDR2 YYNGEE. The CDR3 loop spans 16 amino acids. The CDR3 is CASSRLGTHIFYEQYF. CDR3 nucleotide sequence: TGTGCCAGCAGCCGGCTGGGGACCCACATATTCTACGAGCAGTACTTC.

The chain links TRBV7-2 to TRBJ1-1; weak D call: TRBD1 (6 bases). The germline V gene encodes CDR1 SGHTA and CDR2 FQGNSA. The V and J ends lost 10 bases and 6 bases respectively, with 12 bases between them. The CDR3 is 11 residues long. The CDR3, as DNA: TGTGCCATCGGGGGCAGTGCTGAAGCTTTCTTT. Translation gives CAIGGSAEAFF.

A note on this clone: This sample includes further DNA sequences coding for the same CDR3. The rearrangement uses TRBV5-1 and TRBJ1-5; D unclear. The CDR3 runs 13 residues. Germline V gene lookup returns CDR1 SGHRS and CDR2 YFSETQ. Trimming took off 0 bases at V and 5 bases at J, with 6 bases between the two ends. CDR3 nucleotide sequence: TGCGCCAGCAGCTTGGGGGGAGATCAGCCCCAGCATTTT. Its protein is CASSLGGDQPQHF.

CDR3 DNA: TGTGCCAGCAGTAAAACTGGGATGAACACTGAAGCTTTCTTT. It translates to CASSKTGMNTEAFF. The chain joins TRBV2 to TRBJ1-1, with unresolved D. V lost 5 bases and J 0 bases, leaving 10 bases between the germline ends. Looked up from germline, CDR1 is SNHLY and CDR2 is FYNNEI. The CDR3 length is 14 residues.

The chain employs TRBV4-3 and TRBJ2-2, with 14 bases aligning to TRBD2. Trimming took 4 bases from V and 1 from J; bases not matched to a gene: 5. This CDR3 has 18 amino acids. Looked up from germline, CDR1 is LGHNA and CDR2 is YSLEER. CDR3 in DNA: TGCGCCAGCAGCCTAGGACTAGCGGGAGGACGGAACACCGGGGAGCTGTTTTTT. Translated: CASSLGLAGGRNTGELFF.

CDR3 nucleotide sequence: TGCGCCAGCAGCCAACTCGTTGTTGCAACTAATGAAAAACTGTTTTTT. Translating it yields CASSQLVVATNEKLFF. The chain links TRBV4-1 to TRBJ1-4; unclear D gene. The CDR3 totals 16 residues. CDR1 is MGHRA, CDR2 YSYEKL, per germline. Between the trimmed V and J ends, which lost 2 bases and 0 bases, there was a span of 10 bases.

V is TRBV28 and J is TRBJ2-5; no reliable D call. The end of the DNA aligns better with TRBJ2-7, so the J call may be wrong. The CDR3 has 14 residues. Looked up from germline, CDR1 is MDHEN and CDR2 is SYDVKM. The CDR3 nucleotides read TGTGCCAGCAGTTTATTCTCCCCCCCAGGCGAGCAGTACTTC. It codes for CASSLFSPPGEQYF.

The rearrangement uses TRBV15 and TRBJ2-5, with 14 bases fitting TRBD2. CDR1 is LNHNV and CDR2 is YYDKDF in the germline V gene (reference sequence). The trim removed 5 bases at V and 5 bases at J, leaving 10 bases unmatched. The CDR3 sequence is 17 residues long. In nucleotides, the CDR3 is TGTGCCACCAGCCCCGGGGGGACTAGCGGGAGAGGGGAGACCCAGTACTTC. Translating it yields CATSPGGTSGRGETQYF.

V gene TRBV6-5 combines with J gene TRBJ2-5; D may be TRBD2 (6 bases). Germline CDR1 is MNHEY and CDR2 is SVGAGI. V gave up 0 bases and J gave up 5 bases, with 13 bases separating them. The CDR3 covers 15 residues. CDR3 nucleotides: TGTGCCAGCAGTTACTCCGGCCCGGGAGTGGAGACCCAGTACTTC. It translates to CASSYSGPGVETQYF.

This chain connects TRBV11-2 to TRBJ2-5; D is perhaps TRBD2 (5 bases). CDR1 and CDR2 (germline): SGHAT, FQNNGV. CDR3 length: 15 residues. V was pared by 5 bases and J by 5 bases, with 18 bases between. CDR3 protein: CASSLLSAGYETQYF. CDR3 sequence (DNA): TGTGCCAGCAGCCTCCTTTCGGCGGGCTATGAGACCCAGTACTTC.

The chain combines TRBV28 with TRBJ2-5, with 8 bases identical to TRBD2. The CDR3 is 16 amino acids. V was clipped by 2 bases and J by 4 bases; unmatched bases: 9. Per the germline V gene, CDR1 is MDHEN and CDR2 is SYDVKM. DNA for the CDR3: TGTGCCAGCAGTTTACTAGCGGGCCCCGGACGAGAGACCCAGTACTTC. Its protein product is CASSLLAGPGRETQYF.

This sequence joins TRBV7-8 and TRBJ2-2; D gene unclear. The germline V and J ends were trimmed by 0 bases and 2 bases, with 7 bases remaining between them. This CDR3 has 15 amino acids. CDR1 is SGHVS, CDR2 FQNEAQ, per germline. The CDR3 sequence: CASSLARPNTGELFF. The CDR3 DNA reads TGTGCCAGCAGCTTAGCGAGACCCAACACCGGGGAGCTGTTTTTT. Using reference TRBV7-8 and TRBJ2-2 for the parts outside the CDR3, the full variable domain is GAGVSQSPRYKVAKRGQDVALRCDPISGHVSLFWYQQALGQGPEFLTYFQNEAQLDKSGLPSDRFFAERPEGSVSTLKIQRTQQEDSAVYLCASSLARPNTGELFFGEGSRLTVL.

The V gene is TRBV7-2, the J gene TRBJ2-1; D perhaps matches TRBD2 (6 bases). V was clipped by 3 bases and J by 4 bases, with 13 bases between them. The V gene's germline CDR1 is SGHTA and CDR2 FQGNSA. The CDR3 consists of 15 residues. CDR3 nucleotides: TGTGCCAGCAGCTTCTTCGCTAGCGAGTACAATGAGCAGTTCTTC. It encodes CASSFFASEYNEQFF.

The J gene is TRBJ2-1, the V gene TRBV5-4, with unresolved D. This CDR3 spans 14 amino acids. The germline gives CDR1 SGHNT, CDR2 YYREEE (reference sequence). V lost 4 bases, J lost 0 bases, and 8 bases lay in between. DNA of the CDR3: TGTGCCAGCAGCCAACAGAGCTCCTACAATGAGCAGTTCTTC. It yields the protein CASSQQSSYNEQFF.

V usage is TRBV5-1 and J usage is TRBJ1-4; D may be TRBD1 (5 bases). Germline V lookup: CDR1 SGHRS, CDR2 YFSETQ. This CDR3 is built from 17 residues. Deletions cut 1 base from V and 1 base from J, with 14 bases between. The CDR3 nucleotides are TGCGCCAGCAGCTTGTTCTCGGGGGATGGAACTAATGAAAAACTGTTTTTT. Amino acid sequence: CASSLFSGDGTNEKLFF.

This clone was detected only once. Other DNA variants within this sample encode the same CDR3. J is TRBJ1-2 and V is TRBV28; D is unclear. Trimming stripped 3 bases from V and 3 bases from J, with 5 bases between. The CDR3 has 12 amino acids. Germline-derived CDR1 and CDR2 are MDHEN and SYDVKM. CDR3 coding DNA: TGTGCCAGCAGTTTGAGTGACTATGGCTACACCTTC. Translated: CASSLSDYGYTF.

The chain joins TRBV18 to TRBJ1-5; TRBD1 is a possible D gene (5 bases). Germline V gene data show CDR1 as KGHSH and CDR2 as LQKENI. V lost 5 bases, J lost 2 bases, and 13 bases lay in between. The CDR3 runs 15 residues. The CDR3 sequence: CASSSGTAGNQPQHF. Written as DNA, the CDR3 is TGTGCCAGCTCATCTGGGACGGCGGGCAATCAGCCCCAGCATTTT.